This paragraph reports one TCR beta chain. The CDR3 spans 16 residues. CDR1 is MDHEN and CDR2 is SYDVKM in the germline V gene. Trimming left V 4 bases short and J 0 bases short, with 13 bases between. This sample stems from a study of technical replicates of blood from a few donors. Assay used: immunoSEQ multiplex PCR; TCRdb lists only in-frame clones, some missing. The table shows around 93,000 clones, with roughly 94% occurring only once. The sequenced sample consisted of T cells isolated from PBMCs. V and J are TRBV28 and TRBJ2-4, with TRBD2 as a possible D gene (6 bases). This clonotype was sampled from a human donor in good health. CDR3 residues: CASSWAPEGAKNIQYF. The CDR3 DNA is TGTGCCAGCAGTTGGGCCCCGGAGGGAGCCAAAAACATTCAGTACTTC.